This T cell receptor (beta chain) was sequenced in a study of blood T cell repertoires in COVID-19 (dated by TCRdb to about 2020). About the investigation overall: The collaborator samples originated in the United States, Italy and Spain and spanned the acute and convalescent phases of COVID-19. The material from the prospective study consisted of cDNA or gDNA derived from T cells, B-cell-depleted T cells, or PBMCs. Subjects who had been exposed to COVID-19, were actively infected with it, or had recovered from it provided the deeply sampled blood TCRbeta repertoires that made up the dataset. The repertoires were released in a freely available public database meant as a resource for research on the immune response to SARS-CoV-2. Samples came from the ongoing ImmuneRACE study (first 160 participants) plus 1,254 subjects from 6 global collaborators. The sample metadata nearly always contained a de-identified subject ID, COVID-19 status, age in years and sex. Where available, HLA class I and class II types were obtained from metadata supplied by the sample provider rather than from assay-based typing.

On this clone itself: Its antigen is still unknown. Per-base quality was not reported, and no clone a single base away is much larger than it.

The full study reports these points: Clinical and demographic metadata were provided uncurated, with the amount varying by source and participant.

TCRbeta CDR3 regions were amplified from genomic DNA using the immunoSEQ Assay, a bias-controlled multiplex PCR. On the study's bioinformatics: Within the assay, amplification of reference gene primers was used to estimate how many nucleated cells each sample contained. To quantify the absolute abundance of each unique TCRbeta CDR3 rearrangement, sequence reads were collapsed and filtered. For each sample, productive Simpson clonality was calculated as the square root of Simpson's diversity index over productive rearrangements. The table comes from immuneACCESS by way of TCRdb, which keeps in-frame sequences with V and J called. Part of the clones is missing from these tables; in studies checked, under half for an unresolved V gene and the rest for unknown reasons. V and J calls plus clone size are reproduced from that table; the DNA served to infer D and trimming. The sample records around 60,000 clones, around nine tenths of which are singletons. The top ten clonotypes cover roughly 3.9% of the sample.

The trim is 0 bases for V and 2 bases for J, with a gap of 11 bases between the germline ends. From cysteine to phenylalanine, the CDR3 is 15 amino acids long. Only the CDR3 region is kept as DNA, spanning 45 bases read in frame from base 1. From the germline V gene, CDR1 is SGDLS and CDR2 is YYNGEE. Each collaborating institution followed its own protocols to collect whole blood in K2EDTA tubes. For TCRbeta analysis, collaborators shipped samples in one of three forms: frozen whole blood, isolated PBMCs, or DNA extracted from either of those sample types. Sequencing used peripheral blood. Recombination connected TRBV9 to TRBJ1-2, with the D gene too uncertain to name. The sequence was obtained from an older man with acute or convalescent COVID-19. The base sequence is TGTGCCAGCAGCGTAGGTCCGACACAGAACTATGGCTACACCTTC. It translates as CASSVGPTQNYGYTF.